This T cell receptor (beta chain) was captured in a study of metastatic and nonmetastatic thyroid tumors. Study overall: The authors compared repertoires across blood and tumor or nodule tissue from malignant and benign thyroid patients. Study observations and caveats: Benign nodules reportedly had significantly lower TCR beta diversity than malignant thyroid tumors in blood and tumor.

A word on this clone: Its antigen is not identified.

After removal of 5 bases from V and 4 bases from J, the junction contained 7 bases not matched to a gene. Germline V CDR1 and CDR2: SGHTA, FQGNSA. This CDR3 is built from 14 residues. Until they underwent thyroid surgery, no patient had received any treatment. Original handling: Between-group CDR3 differences, defined by clinicopathological status, yielded a distant-metastasis classifier for papillary thyroid cancer. TCRdb reanalyzed the PCR reads with MiXCR. The V and J calls here are based on TCRdb, not the publication. The table lists 39,000 or so clones, roughly 50% of them singletons. This sequence joins TRBV7-2 and TRBJ1-1, with 7 bases lining up with TRBD1. The TCR originated in a male donor with papillary thyroid cancer or a benign thyroid nodule (not recorded which). Some clones in this sample may be carry-over from other donors' samples. Sequenced material: tumor tissue. This CDR3 is CASSTSGGITEAFF. The CDR3 nucleotides read TGTGCCAGCAGCACATCAGGGGGGATCACTGAAGCTTTCTTT. The full variable domain, in which reference TRBV7-2 and TRBJ1-1 provide the parts outside the CDR3, is GAGVSQSPSNKVTEKGKDVELRCDPISGHTALYWYRQSLGQGLEFLIYFQGNSAPDKSGLPSDRFSAERTGGSVSTLTIQRTQQEDSAVYLCASSTSGGITEAFFGQGTRLTVV.